This T cell receptor (beta chain) emerged from a study of T cell responses to AZD1222 COVID-19 vaccine. Study-wide results and limits: Only a handful of AZD1222 recipients tested seropositive at baseline.

The table came from immunoSEQ multiplex PCR; TCRdb's copy has only in-frame clones and leaves some out. The sample lists approximately 120,000 clones; about 89% were seen once. This CDR3 region has 14 residues. Germline CDR1 and CDR2: SNHLY and FYNNEI. V gave up 2 bases and J gave up 8 bases, with 15 bases separating them. Of note for this clone: The antigen is undetermined.

This TCR derives from an adult in good health. The chain combines TRBV2 with TRBJ1-2; tentative D call: TRBD1 (5 bases). Here the sequenced sample was peripheral blood, taken on day 0 of MenACWY control vaccination. CDR3 loop: CASSEQGRTDGYTF. CDR3 sequence (DNA): TGTGCCAGCAGTGAACAGGGCAGGACTGACGGCTACACCTTC.